The T cell receptor beta chain described here comes from a study of human T cells and chemical hapten exposure. Specified time point: pre-sensitization, week 0. Treatment here: therapeutic diphenylcyclopropenone sensitization with weekly scalp DPC. Non-pregnant alopecia patients aged 18 to 70, suitable for DPC therapy. Only a few counts were recorded for this clonotype. In germline, CDR1 is SEHNR, CDR2 FQNEAQ (reference sequence). This CDR3 spans 13 amino acids. V dropped 5 bases and J dropped 4 bases, with 11 bases sitting between them. One entry per CDR3 protein results from TCRdb running MiXCR on the RACE reads. This table holds approximately 400,000 distinct CDR3 sequences, 5.1% found once.

J is TRBJ1-1 and V is TRBV7-9; D is undetermined. The source material was whole blood, sampled in connection with sensitization to the hapten diphenylcyclopropenone (DPC). The TCR was taken from a woman aged 45-65 years with alopecia areata. Some clones in this sample may be carry-over from other donors' samples. This CDR3 is CASSAGGGTEAFF. In nucleotides, the CDR3 is TGTGCCAGCAGCGCGGGCGGAGGCACTGAAGCTTTCTTT.